This TCR beta chain was retrieved from a study of technical replicates of blood from several donors. This CDR3 is 14 amino acids long. J was trimmed by 6 bases and V by 5 bases; bases with no gene match: 9. CDR1 and CDR2 (germline): SGHRS, YFSETQ. The assay was immunoSEQ multiplex PCR, and TCRdb's table has in-frame clones only and misses some. The sample shows tens of thousands of clones, about 95% of them seen only once. The rearrangement uses TRBV5-1 and TRBJ2-7; 9 nucleotides agree with TRBD2. The specimen was PBMCs. This receptor was obtained from a human donor in good health. Some clones in this sample may be carry-over from other donors' samples. This chain's CDR3 is CASRGTGTSSEQYF. DNA of the CDR3: TGCGCCAGCAGAGGGACCGGGACTAGCTCCGAGCAGTACTTC.